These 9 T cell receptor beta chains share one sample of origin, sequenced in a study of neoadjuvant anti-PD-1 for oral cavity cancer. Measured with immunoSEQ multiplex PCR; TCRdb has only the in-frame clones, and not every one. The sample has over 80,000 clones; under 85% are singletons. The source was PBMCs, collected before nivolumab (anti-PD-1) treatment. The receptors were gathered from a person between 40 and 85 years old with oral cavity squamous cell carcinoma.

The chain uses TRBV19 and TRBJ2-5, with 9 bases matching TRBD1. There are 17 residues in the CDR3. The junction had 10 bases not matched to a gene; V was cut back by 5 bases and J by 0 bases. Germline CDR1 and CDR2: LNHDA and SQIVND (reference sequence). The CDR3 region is CASSPRQGQGYQETQYF. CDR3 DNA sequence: TGTGCCAGTAGTCCACGCCAGGGACAGGGCTACCAAGAGACCCAGTACTTC.

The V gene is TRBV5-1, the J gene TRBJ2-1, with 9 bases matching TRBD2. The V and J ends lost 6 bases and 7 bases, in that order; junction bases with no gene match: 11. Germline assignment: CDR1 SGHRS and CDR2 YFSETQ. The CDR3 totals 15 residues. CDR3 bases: TGCGCCAGCATCCTGGGGGCGGGAGGGCTAAATGAGCAGTTCTTC. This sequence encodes CASILGAGGLNEQFF.

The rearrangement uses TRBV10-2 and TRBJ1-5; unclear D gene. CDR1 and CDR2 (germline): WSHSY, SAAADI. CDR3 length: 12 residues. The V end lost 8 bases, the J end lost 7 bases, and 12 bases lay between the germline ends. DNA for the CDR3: TGCGCCAGCGGTCCGGTGAGCCAGCCCCAGCATTTT. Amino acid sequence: CASGPVSQPQHF.

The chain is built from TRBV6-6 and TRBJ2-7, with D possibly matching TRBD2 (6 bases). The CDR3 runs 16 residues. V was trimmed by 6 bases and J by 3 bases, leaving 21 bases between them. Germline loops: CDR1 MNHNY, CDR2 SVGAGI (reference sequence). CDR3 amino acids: CASRPSLAGSLYEQYF. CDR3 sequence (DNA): TGTGCCAGCAGACCCTCACTAGCCGGATCTCTCTACGAGCAGTACTTC.

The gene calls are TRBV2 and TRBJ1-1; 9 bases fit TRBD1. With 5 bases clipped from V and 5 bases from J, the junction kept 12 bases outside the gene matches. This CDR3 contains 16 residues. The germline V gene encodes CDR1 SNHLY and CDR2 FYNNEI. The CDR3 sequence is CASSPLTGGLTTEAFF. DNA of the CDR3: TGTGCCAGCAGTCCCCTTACAGGGGGCTTGACGACTGAAGCTTTCTTT.

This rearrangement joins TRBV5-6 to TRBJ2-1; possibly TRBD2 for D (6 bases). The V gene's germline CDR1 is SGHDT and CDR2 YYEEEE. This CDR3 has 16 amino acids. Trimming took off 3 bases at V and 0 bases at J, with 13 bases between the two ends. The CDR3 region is CASSSFPGDSYNEQFF. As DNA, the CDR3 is TGTGCCAGCAGCTCTTTCCCGGGGGACTCCTACAATGAGCAGTTCTTC.

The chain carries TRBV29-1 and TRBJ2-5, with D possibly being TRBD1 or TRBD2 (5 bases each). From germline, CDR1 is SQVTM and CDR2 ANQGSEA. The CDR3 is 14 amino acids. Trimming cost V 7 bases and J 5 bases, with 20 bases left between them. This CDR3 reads CSARDRERIETQYF. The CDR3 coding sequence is TGCAGCGCTCGGGACCGAGAGAGGATCGAGACCCAGTACTTC.

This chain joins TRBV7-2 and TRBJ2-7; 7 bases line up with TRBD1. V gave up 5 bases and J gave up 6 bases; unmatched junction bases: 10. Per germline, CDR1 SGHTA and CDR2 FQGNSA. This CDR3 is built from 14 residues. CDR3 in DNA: TGTGCCAGCAGCCCCCGACAGGGAAGGGGCGAGCAGTACTTC. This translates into CASSPRQGRGEQYF.

The CDR3 DNA sequence: TGTGCCAGCAGTTTAGGGAACACCGGGGAGCTGTTTTTT. It specifies CASSLGNTGELFF. The V and J genes are TRBV27 and TRBJ2-2; D is ambiguous. Trimming left V 2 bases short and J 1 base short, with 2 bases between. The germline CDR1 and CDR2 sequences are MNHEY and SMNVEV (reference sequence). The CDR3 contains 13 residues.